This T cell receptor (beta chain) was found in a study of blood T cell repertoires in COVID-19. Overall study context: Material from acute and convalescent COVID-19 was sourced from the United States, Italy and Spain. PBMCs, B-cell-depleted T cells, or T cells were the source of the cDNA or gDNA that made up the material.

How the authors handled the data: Amplification with reference gene primers provided the estimates of nucleated cell counts. TCRdb's copy holds only in-frame clones and misses some; the assay was immunoSEQ multiplex PCR. Clone size and the V and J calls come from that table; the DNA yielded D and trimming. The data show about 180,000 clones, approximately 88% seen once. The CDR3 is made up of 14 amino acids. Trimming removed 2 bases from V and 7 bases from J, with 15 bases in between. The germline CDR1 and CDR2 sequences are SEHNR and FQNEAQ (reference sequence). Sequencing was performed on peripheral blood. This chain uses TRBV7-9 with TRBJ2-7; tentative D call: TRBD2 (6 bases). This clonotype was obtained from a woman in her thirties with acute or convalescent COVID-19. CDR3 sequence: CASSLRGNGGEQYF. CDR3 nucleotide sequence: TGTGCCAGCAGCTTACGCGGGAACGGGGGTGAGCAGTACTTC.